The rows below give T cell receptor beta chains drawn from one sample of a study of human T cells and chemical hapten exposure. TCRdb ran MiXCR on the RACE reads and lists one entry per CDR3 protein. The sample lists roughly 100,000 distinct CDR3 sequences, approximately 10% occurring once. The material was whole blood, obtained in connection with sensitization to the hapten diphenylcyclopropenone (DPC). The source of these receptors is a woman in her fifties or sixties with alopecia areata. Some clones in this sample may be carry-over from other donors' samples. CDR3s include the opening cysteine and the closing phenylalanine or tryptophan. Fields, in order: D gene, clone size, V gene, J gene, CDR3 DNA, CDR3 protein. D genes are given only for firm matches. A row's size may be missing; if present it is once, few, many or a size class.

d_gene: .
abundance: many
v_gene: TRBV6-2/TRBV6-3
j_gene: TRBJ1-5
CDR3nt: TGTGCCAGCAGTAAGGGGAATAGCAATCAGCCCCAGCATTTT
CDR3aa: CASSKGNSNQPQHF

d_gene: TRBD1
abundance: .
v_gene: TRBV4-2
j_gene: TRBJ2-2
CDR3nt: TGTGCCAGCAGCCAAGAGTACAGGGGTACCGGGGAGCTGTTTTTT
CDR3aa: CASSQEYRGTGELFF

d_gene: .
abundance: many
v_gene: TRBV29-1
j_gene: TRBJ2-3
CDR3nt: TGCAGCGTTATGAGGGATGCCACAGATACGCAGTATTTT
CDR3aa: CSVMRDATDTQYF

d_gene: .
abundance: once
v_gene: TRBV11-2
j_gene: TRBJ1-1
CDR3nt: TGTGCCAGCAGCCCTACCAGGGGCAACACTGAAGCTTTCTTT
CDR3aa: CASSPTRGNTEAFF

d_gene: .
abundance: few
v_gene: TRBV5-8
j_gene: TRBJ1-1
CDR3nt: TGTGCCAGCAGCGGACGGGGGACCACTGAAGCTTTCTTT
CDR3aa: CASSGRGTTEAFF

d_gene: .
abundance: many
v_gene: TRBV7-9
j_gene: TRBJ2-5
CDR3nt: TGTGCCAGCAATCAGGAGACCCAGTACTTC
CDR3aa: CASNQETQYF

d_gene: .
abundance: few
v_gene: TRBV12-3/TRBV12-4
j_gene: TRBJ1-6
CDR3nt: TGTGCCAGCAGGAGAGGACGGAATAATTCACCCCTCCACTTT
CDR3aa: CASRRGRNNSPLHF

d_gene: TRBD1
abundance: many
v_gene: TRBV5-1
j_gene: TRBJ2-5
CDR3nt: TGCGCCAGCAGCTCGGGACAGCTCCAAGAGACCCAGTACTTC
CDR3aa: CASSSGQLQETQYF

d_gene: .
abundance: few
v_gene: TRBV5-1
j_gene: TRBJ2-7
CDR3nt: TGCGCCAGCCAGGGGGACTCCTTCCACGAGCAGTACTTC
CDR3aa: CASQGDSFHEQYF

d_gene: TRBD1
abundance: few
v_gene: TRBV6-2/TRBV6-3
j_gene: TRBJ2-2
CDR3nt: TGTGCCAGCAGTTACAGGGGGCCAGACACCGGGGAGCTGTTTTTT
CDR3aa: CASSYRGPDTGELFF

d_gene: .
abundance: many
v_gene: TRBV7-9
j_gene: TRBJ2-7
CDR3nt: TGTGCCAGCAGCCCATGGACCGACACCTACGAGCAGTACTTC
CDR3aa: CASSPWTDTYEQYF

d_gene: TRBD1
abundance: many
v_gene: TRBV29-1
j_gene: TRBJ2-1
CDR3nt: TGCAGCGGGGACAGGGATACCTACAATGAGCAGTTCTTC
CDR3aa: CSGDRDTYNEQFF

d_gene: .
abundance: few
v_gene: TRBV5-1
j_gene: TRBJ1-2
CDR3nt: TGCGCCAGCAGTTTTGAAAGCTACCCGTACACCTTC
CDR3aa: CASSFESYPYTF

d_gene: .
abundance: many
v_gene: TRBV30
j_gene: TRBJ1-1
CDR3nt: TGTGCCTGGAGCCTCCGAAGGGTGGCAGAACTGAACACTGAAGCTTTCTTT
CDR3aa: CAWSLRRVAELNTEAFF

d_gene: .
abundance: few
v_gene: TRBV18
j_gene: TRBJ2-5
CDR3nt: TGTGCCAGCTCACCACCGATAGGGCCCCAAGAGACCCAGTACTTC
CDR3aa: CASSPPIGPQETQYF

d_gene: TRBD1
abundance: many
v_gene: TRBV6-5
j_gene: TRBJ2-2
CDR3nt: TGTGCCAGCAGTCCTTTGGGACAGGGGAACACCGGGGAGCTGTTTTTT
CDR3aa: CASSPLGQGNTGELFF

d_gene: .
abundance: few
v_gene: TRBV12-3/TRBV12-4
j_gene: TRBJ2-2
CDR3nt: TGTGCCCTGGGCGTCAGGAACACCGGGGAGCTGTTTTTT
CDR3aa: CALGVRNTGELFF

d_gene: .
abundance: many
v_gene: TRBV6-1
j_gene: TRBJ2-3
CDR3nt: TGTGCCAGCTCTCGGTTCGCAGATACGCAGTATTTT
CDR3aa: CASSRFADTQYF

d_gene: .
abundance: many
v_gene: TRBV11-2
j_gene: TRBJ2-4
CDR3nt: TGTGCCAGCAGCTTCTTTGGTACCAAAAACATTCAGTACTTC
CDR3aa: CASSFFGTKNIQYF

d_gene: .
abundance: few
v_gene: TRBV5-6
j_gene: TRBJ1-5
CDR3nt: TGTGCCAGCAGCCTCAATGAGGGGGAGGCCCAGCATTTT
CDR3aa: CASSLNEGEAQHF

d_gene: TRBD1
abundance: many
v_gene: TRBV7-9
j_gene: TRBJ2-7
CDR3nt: TGTGCCAGCAGCTCGGGACAGGGTTACCACGAGCAGTACTTC
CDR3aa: CASSSGQGYHEQYF

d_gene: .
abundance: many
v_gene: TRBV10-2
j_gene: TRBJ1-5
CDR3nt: TGCGCCACCGCGCGGGGTGGGGGCTGGAGCAATCAGCCCCAGCATTTT
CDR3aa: CATARGGGWSNQPQHF

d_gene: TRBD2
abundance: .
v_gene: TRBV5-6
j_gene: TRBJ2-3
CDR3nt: TGTGCCAGCAGCTCTCCTAGCGGGGCGACAGATACGCAGTATTTT
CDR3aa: CASSSPSGATDTQYF

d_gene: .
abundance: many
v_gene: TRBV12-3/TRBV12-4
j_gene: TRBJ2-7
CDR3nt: TGTGCCAGCAGTTTCCAACAGGGTTTGTACGAGCAGTACTTC
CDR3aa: CASSFQQGLYEQYF

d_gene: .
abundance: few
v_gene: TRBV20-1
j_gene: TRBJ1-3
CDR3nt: TGCAGTGCTAGAGATCCACTTGGAAACACCATATATTTT
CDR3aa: CSARDPLGNTIYF

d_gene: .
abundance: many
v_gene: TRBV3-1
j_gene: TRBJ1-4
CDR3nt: TGTGCCAGCAGCCAAGTGACCGGGAATGAAAAACTGTTTTTT
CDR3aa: CASSQVTGNEKLFF

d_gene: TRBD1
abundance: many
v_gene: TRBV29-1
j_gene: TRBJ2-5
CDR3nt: TGCAGCGGAAGACAGGGGAACGGAGAGACCCAGTACTTC
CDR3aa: CSGRQGNGETQYF

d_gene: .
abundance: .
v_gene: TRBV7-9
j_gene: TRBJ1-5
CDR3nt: TGTGCCAGCAGCCAGGGGTTCTCTCAGCCCCAGCATTTT
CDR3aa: CASSQGFSQPQHF

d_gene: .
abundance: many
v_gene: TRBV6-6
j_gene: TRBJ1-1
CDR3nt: TGTGCCAGCAGGCCTAATCCCACAAGGGATTATACTGAAGCTTTCTTT
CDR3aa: CASRPNPTRDYTEAFF

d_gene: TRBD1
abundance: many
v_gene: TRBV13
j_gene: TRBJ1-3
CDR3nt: TGTGCCAGCAGCTTAGGGTCCCCAGCGACAGGGGTCTATTTT
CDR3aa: CASSLGSPATGVYF

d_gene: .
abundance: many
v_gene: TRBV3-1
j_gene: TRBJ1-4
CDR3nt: TGTGCCAGCAGCCAAGAGGGGGACGCGGCACTGTTTTTT
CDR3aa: CASSQEGDAALFF

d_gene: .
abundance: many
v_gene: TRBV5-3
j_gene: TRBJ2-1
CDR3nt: TGTGCCAGAAGCTGTCGATACCCGGGGGGCCTCTCCTACAATGAGCAGTTCTTC
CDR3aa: CARSCRYPGGLSYNEQFF

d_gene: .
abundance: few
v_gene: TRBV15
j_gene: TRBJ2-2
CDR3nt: TGTGCCACCAGCAGAGATATAGGTCCGGCGGGTCAAACCGGGGAGCTGTTTTTT
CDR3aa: CATSRDIGPAGQTGELFF

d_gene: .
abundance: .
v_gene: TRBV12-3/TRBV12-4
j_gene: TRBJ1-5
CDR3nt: TGTGCCAGCAGTTTAAGGGGAGGGGAGGGCAATCAGCCCCAGCATTTT
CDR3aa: CASSLRGGEGNQPQHF

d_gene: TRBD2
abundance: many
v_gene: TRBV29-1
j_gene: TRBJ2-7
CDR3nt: TGCAGCGTTCGGACTAGCGGGAGCTCCTACGAGCAGTACTTC
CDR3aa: CSVRTSGSSYEQYF

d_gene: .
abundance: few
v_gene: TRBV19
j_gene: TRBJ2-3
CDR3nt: TGTGCCAGTAGTATGGGTAGCGAGACAGATACGCAGTATTTT
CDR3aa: CASSMGSETDTQYF

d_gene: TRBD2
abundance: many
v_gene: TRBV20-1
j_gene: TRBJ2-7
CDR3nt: TGCAGTGCTAGAGCGGGCCGCCGCACGGGGGGAGAGCAGTACTTC
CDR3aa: CSARAGRRTGGEQYF

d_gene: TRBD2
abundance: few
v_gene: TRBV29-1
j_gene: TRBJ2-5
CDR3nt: TGCAGCGTGGATCGACTAGCGGGGGTGACCCAAGAGACCCAGTACTTC
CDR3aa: CSVDRLAGVTQETQYF